The 21 T cell receptor beta chains below all came from one sample that was sequenced in a study of shared clonotypes between healthy human individuals. Terminally differentiated effector memory CD45RA+ cells were left out of the naive CD8 fraction, which was CD45RO-negative and positively selected for CCR7. Method: immunoSEQ multiplex PCR; TCRdb's copy keeps in-frame clones and lacks some. The data hold roughly 2.1 million clones, with about 92% observed a single time. Sequencing input: naive CD8+ T cells from PBMCs. The receptor source for this set is a man aged 18 to 29 in good health. Some clones in this sample may be carry-over from other donors' samples.

Here the CDR3 DNA reads TGTGCCAGCACTGAGGGCATAACTGGAAACACCATATATTTT. Amino acids: CASTEGITGNTIYF. The chain joins TRBV6-1 to TRBJ1-3; D gene ambiguous. There are 14 residues in the CDR3. Per the germline V gene, CDR1 is MNHNS and CDR2 is SASEGT. V lost 7 bases and J 2 bases, leaving 12 bases between the germline ends.

The rearrangement joins TRBV6-1 to TRBJ2-5; no definite D call. CDR3 length equals 17 residues. The germline CDR1 and CDR2 sequences are MNHNS and SASEGT. V lost 2 bases, J lost 5 bases, and 21 bases lay in between. The CDR3 here is CASSETDGSYLGETQYF. CDR3 bases: TGTGCCAGCAGTGAAACAGATGGAAGTTACCTCGGCGAGACCCAGTACTTC.

The sample holds one count of this clone. CDR3 coding DNA: TGTGCCAGCACACTCTATAGCGGGGACGGCACAGATACGCAGTATTTT. This sequence encodes CASTLYSGDGTDTQYF. The V gene is TRBV9, the J gene TRBJ2-3; TRBD2 aligns across 8 bases. This CDR3 comprises 16 residues. With V trimmed by 6 bases and J by 1 base, 10 bases remained unmatched. Germline V gives CDR1 SGDLS, CDR2 YYNGEE.

The chain employs TRBV11-2 and TRBJ2-1, with TRBD2 as a possible D gene (6 bases). Trimming left V 1 base short and J 10 bases short, with 11 bases between. This CDR3 contains 13 residues. CDR1 is SGHAT, CDR2 FQNNGV, per germline. Here the CDR3 DNA reads TGTGCCAGCAGCTTAGTAGGGCGGGGAGAGCAGTTCTTC. This codes for CASSLVGRGEQFF.

As regards this clone: This CDR3 is also generated by other DNA sequences in the sample. This rearrangement joins TRBV27 to TRBJ2-2; D not resolved. Per the germline V gene, CDR1 is MNHEY and CDR2 is SMNVEV (reference sequence). CDR3 length equals 13 residues. Trimming left V 6 bases short and J 1 base short, with 6 bases between. The chain's CDR3 is CASRNLNTGELFF. The DNA for the CDR3 is TGTGCCAGCAGGAACTTGAACACCGGGGAGCTGTTTTTT.

This clone was seen only once. The CDR3 sequence: CASTWTGGTGELFF. Written as DNA, the CDR3 is TGTGCCAGCACCTGGACAGGGGGCACCGGGGAGCTGTTTTTT. The genes are TRBV27 and TRBJ2-2; TRBD1 agrees at 10 bases. After removal of 7 bases from V and 4 bases from J, the junction contained 3 bases not matched to a gene. CDR3 length equals 14 residues. CDR1 and CDR2 from the germline V gene are MNHEY and SMNVEV (reference sequence).

This chain links TRBV19 with TRBJ2-1; 9 nucleotides line up with TRBD2. V lost 6 bases, J lost 9 bases, and 6 bases stayed unmatched. The CDR3 loop spans 13 amino acids. The V gene's germline CDR1 is LNHDA and CDR2 SQIVND (reference sequence). CDR3 protein: CASSLGLALEQFF. CDR3 bases: TGTGCCAGTAGCCTGGGACTAGCACTTGAGCAGTTCTTC.

This clone came up once. This chain links TRBV7-2 with TRBJ2-5; D call uncertain. This CDR3 has 16 residues. Germline CDR1 and CDR2: SGHTA and FQGNSA. Trimming shortened V by 3 bases and J by 1 base, and 15 bases separated the two germline ends. The CDR3 DNA sequence: TGTGCCAGCAGCTTCCCGCCAAGGATGGTCCAAGAGACCCAGTACTTC. Residues: CASSFPPRMVQETQYF.

The chain employs TRBV9 and TRBJ2-1; perhaps TRBD1 as D (6 bases). V lost 3 bases and J 3 bases, leaving 16 bases between the germline ends. The CDR3 runs to 16 residues. Germline V CDR1 and CDR2: SGDLS, YYNGEE. CDR3 region: CASSGSKTGNYNEQFF. The CDR3 nucleotides read TGTGCCAGCAGCGGATCTAAGACAGGTAACTACAATGAGCAGTTCTTC.

The gene calls are TRBV28 and TRBJ2-7; TRBD1 aligns across 9 bases. The CDR3 is 15 residues long. CDR1 is MDHEN, CDR2 SYDVKM, per germline. J lost 7 bases, V lost 2 bases, and 9 bases had no gene match. CDR3 sequence (DNA): TGTGCCAGCAGTTTAAGGGGGACAGGGAGACAGGAGCAGTACTTC. Translation: CASSLRGTGRQEQYF.

V is TRBV7-8 and J is TRBJ2-7; 9 bases are shared with TRBD1. The ends lost 3 bases at V and 4 bases at J; junction bases unmatched: 4. Germline V lookup: CDR1 SGHVS, CDR2 FQNEAQ. The CDR3 has 14 residues. In DNA form, the CDR3 reads TGTGCCAGCAGCTTCCGGGACAGGGCTTACGAGCAGTACTTC. Protein product: CASSFRDRAYEQYF.

V gene TRBV14 combines with J gene TRBJ2-4; the D is unclear. Germline loops: CDR1 SGHDN, CDR2 FVKESK. The CDR3 runs 14 residues. Trimming shortened V by 2 bases and J by 0 bases, and 5 bases separated the two germline ends. The CDR3 sequence is CASSQRGAKNIQYF. Written as DNA, the CDR3 is TGTGCCAGCAGCCAAAGAGGAGCCAAAAACATTCAGTACTTC.

The rearrangement uses TRBV5-1 and TRBJ2-1; D not resolved. V was cut by 4 bases and J by 2 bases, with 19 bases left in between. The CDR3 contains 17 residues. Germline V gives CDR1 SGHRS, CDR2 YFSETQ. The DNA of the CDR3 is TGCGCCAGCAGCCGGTATAAGCCGCCCCCGGCCTACAATGAGCAGTTCTTC. It yields the protein CASSRYKPPPAYNEQFF.

As concerns this clone: Other DNA sequences within the sample encode an identical CDR3. The chain uses TRBV28 and TRBJ2-7; possibly TRBD1 or TRBD2 for D (6 bases each). Between the trimmed V and J ends, which lost 5 bases and 1 base, there was a span of 12 bases. The germline gives CDR1 MDHEN, CDR2 SYDVKM. The CDR3 contains 14 residues. CDR3 residues: CASSLSGASYEQYF. In DNA, the CDR3 is TGTGCCAGCAGTCTCTCGGGGGCTTCCTACGAGCAGTACTTC.

Points on this clone: Different DNA sequences within this sample yield the same CDR3. V usage is TRBV9 and J usage is TRBJ2-5; 9 bases align to TRBD2. The CDR3 has 16 residues. The V gene's germline CDR1 is SGDLS and CDR2 YYNGEE. The V and J ends lost 0 bases and 1 base, in that order; junction bases with no gene match: 4. The CDR3: CASSVVPAGGQETQYF. The CDR3 DNA reads as TGTGCCAGCAGCGTAGTTCCAGCGGGAGGCCAAGAGACCCAGTACTTC.

V is TRBV4-1 and J is TRBJ2-1; no clear D gene. CDR1 is MGHRA, CDR2 YSYEKL, per germline. This CDR3 has 15 residues. V was trimmed by 3 bases and J by 9 bases, leaving 18 bases between them. The CDR3 DNA reads TGCGCCAGCAGCCAGTCTTCTTTAGGAAAGGCTGAGCAGTTCTTC. It encodes CASSQSSLGKAEQFF.

The chain employs TRBV19 and TRBJ2-5; TRBD2 matches at 11 bases. CDR1 and CDR2 (germline): LNHDA, SQIVND (reference sequence). The CDR3 sequence is 16 residues long. With 5 bases clipped from V and 1 base from J, the junction kept 6 bases outside the gene matches. The CDR3 region has the DNA TGTGCCAGTAGTCGCACTAGCGGGGGCGGCCAAGAGACCCAGTACTTC. It translates to CASSRTSGGGQETQYF.

This sequence joins TRBV4-3 and TRBJ2-3; D is possibly TRBD2 (5 bases). V lost 2 bases, J lost 2 bases, and 11 bases lay in between. In germline, CDR1 is LGHNA, CDR2 YSLEER. This CDR3 contains 15 residues. The CDR3 nucleotides are TGCGCCAGCAGCCAAATCGGGGTGGACACAGATACGCAGTATTTT. Translation: CASSQIGVDTDTQYF.

The chain links TRBV25-1 to TRBJ1-1, with D unclear. The CDR3 is 11 residues long. The V end lost 4 bases, the J end lost 10 bases, and 10 bases lay between the germline ends. The germline V gene encodes CDR1 MGHDK and CDR2 SYGVNS. CDR3 in amino acids: CASSAEFGAFF. In nucleotides, the CDR3 is TGTGCCAGCAGTGCGGAGTTCGGAGCTTTCTTT.

The rearrangement uses TRBV7-2 and TRBJ2-4; weak D call: TRBD1 (7 bases). The CDR3 spans 17 residues. V lost 3 bases and J lost 2, with 17 bases in between. The germline gives CDR1 SGHTA, CDR2 FQGNSA. The CDR3 here is CASSFNLQGGSKNIQYF. Written as DNA, the CDR3 is TGTGCCAGCAGCTTTAATCTCCAGGGGGGCTCCAAAAACATTCAGTACTTC.

The chain carries TRBV9 and TRBJ1-2, with a weak D call TRBD1 (5 bases). Germline CDR1 and CDR2: SGDLS and YYNGEE. This CDR3 comprises 14 residues. V was trimmed by 4 bases and J by 4 bases, leaving 14 bases between them. CDR3 DNA sequence: TGTGCCAGCAGCCCCAACGACAGTCTCTATGGCTACACCTTC. Residues: CASSPNDSLYGYTF.